These T cell receptor beta chains were read from a single sample in a study of human T cells and chemical hapten exposure. Each CDR3 protein gets one entry after TCRdb re-called the 5' RACE reads with MiXCR. The sample holds roughly 82,000 distinct CDR3 sequences, more than 15% seen once. These receptors were taken from a female donor in good health. CDR3s include the opening cysteine and the closing phenylalanine or tryptophan. Each record gives: D gene, J gene, V gene, clone size, CDR3 DNA, CDR3 protein. The D gene is left open where the match is weak. For some rows the clone size is stated as once, few or many, or as a class when expanded; others skip it.

TRBD1,TRBJ2-5,TRBV10-3,few,TGTGCCATCAGTGAGTCTATCGGACAGGGGGATCCAGAGACCCAGTACTTC,CAISESIGQGDPETQYF
.,TRBJ1-5,TRBV7-8,medium-sized,TGTGCCAGCAGCTTATCCTCAGACCCCAATCAGCCCCAGCATTTT,CASSLSSDPNQPQHF
.,TRBJ1-5,TRBV5-1,.,TGCGCCAGCAGCTTGTCTCCAGCCGAAAGCAATCAGCCCCAGCATTTT,CASSLSPAESNQPQHF
.,TRBJ1-1,TRBV5-4,.,TGTGCCAGCAGCTTGATTGGGGCCTCGAACACTGAAGCTTTCTTT,CASSLIGASNTEAFF
.,TRBJ2-4,TRBV6-5,.,TGTGCCAGCAGCCCTGACTCTAAAGCCAAAAACATTCAGTACTTC,CASSPDSKAKNIQYF
TRBD1,TRBJ2-3,TRBV12-3/TRBV12-4,few,TGTGCCAGCAGTTCGGACAGGGGGCGAGCCAACACAGATACGCAGTATTTT,CASSSDRGRANTDTQYF
.,TRBJ1-1,TRBV18,few,TGTGCCAGCTCACCTAGCCAAGGGGCTTTCTTT,CASSPSQGAFF
TRBD2,TRBJ2-1,TRBV12-3/TRBV12-4,.,TGTGCCAGCAGTTCCACCCCTAGCGGGAGGTCCTACAATGAGCAGTTCTTC,CASSSTPSGRSYNEQFF
.,TRBJ2-3,TRBV12-3/TRBV12-4,.,TGTGCCAGCAGTCTAAGACTAGACAGCACAGATACGCAGTATTTT,CASSLRLDSTDTQYF
TRBD1,TRBJ1-6,TRBV20-1,few,TGCAGTGCTAGGCCAGGGGGCTATAGCTCCTATAATTCACCCCTCCACTTT,CSARPGGYSSYNSPLHF
TRBD1,TRBJ1-2,TRBV3-1,.,TGTGCCAGCAGGGGCGGCGGGACAGCAATCAACTATGGCTACACCTTC,CASRGGGTAINYGYTF
TRBD1,TRBJ1-2,TRBV7-9,few,TGTGCCAGCAGCTTTATGGACAGGGCCTATGGCTACACCTTC,CASSFMDRAYGYTF
.,TRBJ2-7,TRBV6-5,.,TGTGCCAGCAGTTACAATAGCCGACAAAGGGAGCAGTACTTC,CASSYNSRQREQYF
TRBD2,TRBJ2-5,TRBV28,few,TGTGCCAGCAGTTTCGGGACTAGCGGCCAAGAGACCCAGTACTTC,CASSFGTSGQETQYF
.,TRBJ1-1,TRBV5-1,few,TGCGCCAGCAGCTTGGCCATGGGGCATTTGAACACTGAAGCTTTCTTT,CASSLAMGHLNTEAFF
.,TRBJ2-7,TRBV7-2,.,TGTGCCAGCAGCTTGCACATCTCCTACGAGCAGTACTTC,CASSLHISYEQYF
.,TRBJ2-1,TRBV30,once,TGTGCCTGGAGCCGGGGGCTGTATAACAATGAGCAGTTCTTC,CAWSRGLYNNEQFF
.,TRBJ1-5,TRBV12-5,few,TGTGCTAGTGGCCTTGGGCAGTACAATCAGCCCCAGCATTTT,CASGLGQYNQPQHF
TRBD1,TRBJ1-2,TRBV29-1,few,TGCAGCGTTGTTTATTATACAGGGGACTATGGCTACACCTTC,CSVVYYTGDYGYTF
.,TRBJ1-5,TRBV5-5,few,TGTGCCAGCGGCCCGAGCCCAGGACGGACAGCCAATCAGCCCCAGCATTTT,CASGPSPGRTANQPQHF
.,TRBJ1-1,TRBV20-1,.,TGCAGTGCTAGCGGGGGGCTACACATGAACACTGAAGCTTTCTTT,CSASGGLHMNTEAFF
.,TRBJ2-5,TRBV10-3,.,TGTGCCATCAGTGAGTCAAATAGAGAGACCCAGTACTTC,CAISESNRETQYF
.,TRBJ2-3,TRBV7-2,.,TGTGCCAGCAGCTCCCCGGACAAGGGGCCAGATACGCAGTATTTT,CASSSPDKGPDTQYF
.,TRBJ1-1,TRBV7-9,.,TGTGCCAGCAGCTTAGGGGGTGGGCAGGAGAACACTGAAGCTTTCTTT,CASSLGGGQENTEAFF
.,TRBJ2-7,TRBV21-1,few,TGTGCCAGCACCACCCCCGAGGGACTCCATACAGGAGCATACGAGCAGTACTTC,CASTTPEGLHTGAYEQYF
TRBD1,TRBJ1-2,TRBV12-3/TRBV12-4,.,TGTGCCAGCAGTCCTGGGACAGGGGGTGGCTACACCTTC,CASSPGTGGGYTF
TRBD1,TRBJ2-2,TRBV6-6,.,TGTGCCAGCAGTGCCACCGGGACAGGACACACCGGGGAGCTGTTTTTT,CASSATGTGHTGELFF
.,TRBJ2-1,TRBV7-2,.,TGTGCCAGCAGCCCGGACTTTCAGAGCTCCTACAATGAGCAGTTCTTC,CASSPDFQSSYNEQFF
TRBD2,TRBJ2-1,TRBV20-1,.,TGCAGTGCTAGAGGGGGCGGGAGTATCAATGAGCAGTTCTTC,CSARGGGSINEQFF
.,TRBJ2-7,TRBV7-6,.,TGTGCCAGCAGCTTACAGGGTGACTCCTACGAGCAGTACTTC,CASSLQGDSYEQYF
.,TRBJ1-2,TRBV28,few,TGTGCCGGGGGGGTCCCTAACTATGGCTACACCTTC,CAGGVPNYGYTF
.,TRBJ1-5,TRBV5-8,few,TGTGCCAGCAGCTCCACCAAGGACCAATGGTCTCAGCCCCAGCATTTT,CASSSTKDQWSQPQHF
.,TRBJ1-1,TRBV5-5,.,TGTGCCAGCAGCTTGGATCCCTACACTGAAGCTTTCTTT,CASSLDPYTEAFF
.,TRBJ2-7,TRBV28,.,TGTGCCAGCAGTTTGCCTGACTACTTCTACGAGCAGTACTTC,CASSLPDYFYEQYF
.,TRBJ1-2,TRBV10-2,.,TGCGCCAGCAGTGAGTCCCCGGCGTATTCCTACACCTTC,CASSESPAYSYTF
TRBD2,TRBJ2-1,TRBV27,.,TGTGCCAGCAGTTTGTCATTCTCTAGCGGGACGGGTGAGCAGTTCTTC,CASSLSFSSGTGEQFF
TRBD1,TRBJ2-7,TRBV14,.,TGTGCCAGCAGCCAGGTTGGGACAGTCAGTCCCTGGGAGCAGTACTTC,CASSQVGTVSPWEQYF
.,TRBJ2-7,TRBV7-9,.,TGTGCCAGCAGCCTGAGCTCCTACGAGCAGTACTTC,CASSLSSYEQYF
.,TRBJ1-2,TRBV12-3/TRBV12-4,many,TGTGCCAGCAGTTTGGGTCGACTTCAGGAGGATGACACCTTC,CASSLGRLQEDDTF
.,TRBJ2-1,TRBV12-3/TRBV12-4,few,TGTGCCAGCAGTTTAGGGGGATCAGGGGCCCGAAACAATGAGCAGTTCTTC,CASSLGGSGARNNEQFF
.,TRBJ2-3,TRBV5-1,few,TGCGCCAGCAGTTGGAAAGACCCAGATACGCAGTATTTT,CASSWKDPDTQYF
.,TRBJ1-4,TRBV20-1,many,TGCAGTGCTAGAGATGGGGGTGGTCCGGAAAAACTGTTTTTT,CSARDGGGPEKLFF
.,TRBJ1-1,TRBV12-3/TRBV12-4,.,TGTGCCAGCAGTTCCCACGATAACACTGAAGCTTTCTTT,CASSSHDNTEAFF
TRBD1,TRBJ1-4,TRBV19,.,TGTGCCAGTAGTATAGTTGGACAGGCGAAGGAAAAACTGTTTTTT,CASSIVGQAKEKLFF
TRBD2,TRBJ2-1,TRBV19,.,TGTGCCAGTAGTATGTCGACTAGCGGGAGTAACAATGAGCAGTTCTTC,CASSMSTSGSNNEQFF
.,TRBJ2-3,TRBV6-4,.,TGTGCCAGCAGTCCTGGACACACTAGCACAGATACGCAGTATTTT,CASSPGHTSTDTQYF
TRBD1,TRBJ1-2,TRBV20-1,few,TGCAGTGCTCATCTGGGACAGCCCACTGGCTACACCTTC,CSAHLGQPTGYTF
TRBD1,TRBJ1-2,TRBV6-1,.,TGTGCCAGCATGCAAGGGGGCCTCTATGGCTACACCTTC,CASMQGGLYGYTF
.,TRBJ2-3,TRBV29-1,.,TGCAGCGTTGTGGTTGCGTCCACAGATACGCAGTATTTT,CSVVVASTDTQYF
.,TRBJ1-1,TRBV4-3,few,TGCGCCAGCAGCCAAGAAATAGGGTCGGACATTGAAGCTTTCTTT,CASSQEIGSDIEAFF
.,TRBJ1-1,TRBV12-3/TRBV12-4,few,TGTGCCAGCAGTTTAGCTCCCAACACTGAAGCTTTCTTT,CASSLAPNTEAFF
.,TRBJ1-1,TRBV6-1,.,TGTGCCAGCAGTGAAAGACAGGTACTTGAAGCTTTCTTT,CASSERQVLEAFF
.,TRBJ1-1,TRBV7-9,few,TGTGCCAGCAGCTATTTGGAAACTGAAGCTTTCTTT,CASSYLETEAFF
.,TRBJ1-1,TRBV4-3,.,TGCGCCAGCAGTGATCAGGGGAACACTGAAGCTTTCTTT,CASSDQGNTEAFF
.,TRBJ1-4,TRBV5-1,.,TGCGCCAGCAGCTCTTCAGGGATAAAAAATGAAAAACTGTTTTTT,CASSSSGIKNEKLFF
.,TRBJ1-5,TRBV6-5,few,TGTGCCAGCAGCCCTTGGACCCTTTTAGGCAATCAGCCCCAGCATTTT,CASSPWTLLGNQPQHF
.,TRBJ1-1,TRBV20-1,few,TGCAGTGCTCGGACCGGGACGGCGAACACTGAAGCTTTCTTT,CSARTGTANTEAFF